The clone carrying this T cell receptor (beta chain) was seen only once. Antigen: not known. The data stem from a study of vaccination and CD4 T cells after COVID-19. For the study at large: Overlapping peptides covering the spike proteins of SARS-CoV-2, HCoV-NL63, HCoV-OC43 and HCoV-229E were added to stimulate cells.

The treatment was: approximately 10-day PBMC culture with coronavirus spike peptide pools or control peptides (ViraFEST assay). CD4+ T cells that had been cultured provided DNA sequenced with the Oncomine TCR Beta short-read assay. Cultures of CD4+ T cells served as the source for extracting genomic DNA. A single record per CDR3 protein comes from TCRdb applying MiXCR to the PCR reads. This sample carries 20,000 to 25,000 distinct CDR3 sequences, around 43% of them seen once, and the ten largest clones take roughly 19%. The CDR3 has 11 amino acids. Specimen: CD4+ T cells from blood, cultured in vitro, collected before SARS-CoV-2 vaccination. The sequence was collected from a human donor who received a COVID-19 vaccine. This rearrangement joins TRBV21-1 to TRBJ1-5. TRBV21-1 is termed a pseudogene. CDR3 DNA: TGTGCCAGCAGCTCAGTTTCGCCCCAGCATTTT. Its translation: CASSSVSPQHF.